A single sample is the source of the 17 T cell receptor beta chains below, sequenced in a study of blood T cell repertoires in COVID-19. The repertoire was sequenced with immunoSEQ multiplex PCR; TCRdb's copy has only in-frame clones and lacks some. This sample yields about 240,000 clones, of which around 89% are seen a single time; approximately 4.2% belongs to the top ten. Sequenced sample: PBMCs or T cells enriched from blood (not recorded which). The receptors come from a woman aged 25 to 39 who had recovered from COVID-19.

The gene calls are TRBV12-3 or TRBV12-4 and TRBJ2-4; D ambiguous. This CDR3 has 12 amino acids. Trimming took 6 bases from V and 10 from J, leaving 13 bases between them. The CDR3 sequence: CASSPSTRIQYF. Written as DNA, the CDR3 is TGTGCCAGCAGCCCCTCGACCAGGATTCAGTACTTC.

The rearrangement links TRBV20-1 to TRBJ2-1, with TRBD1 matching over 8 bases. V lost 6 bases, J lost 1 base, and 14 bases stayed unmatched. The CDR3 covers 17 residues. Germline CDR1 reads DFQATT; CDR2 reads SNEGSKA (reference sequence). The CDR3 here is CSASYAGTGYSYNEQFF. In DNA, the CDR3 is TGCAGTGCAAGTTATGCCGGGACAGGCTATTCCTACAATGAGCAGTTCTTC.

V gene TRBV5-6 combines with J gene TRBJ1-1; 9 bases align to TRBD1. The junction had 8 bases not matched to a gene; V was cut back by 4 bases and J by 1 base. CDR1 is SGHDT, CDR2 YYEEEE, per germline. The CDR3 totals 16 residues. CDR3 DNA: TGTGCCAGCAGCGGAGGACAGGGGTGGTGGAACACTGAAGCTTTCTTT. This gives the protein CASSGGQGWWNTEAFF.

This chain joins TRBV19 and TRBJ1-2, with 7 bases lining up with TRBD1. The V and J ends lost 4 bases and 2 bases, in that order; junction bases with no gene match: 7. Germline CDR1 is LNHDA and CDR2 is SQIVND (reference sequence). The CDR3 is made up of 15 amino acids. The CDR3 spells CASSTTGDLNYGYTF. Here the CDR3 DNA reads TGTGCCAGTAGTACAACAGGGGACTTGAACTATGGCTACACCTTC.

The chain carries TRBV21-1 and TRBJ2-2; the listed D gene, TRBD1, was not tested against the DNA. TRBV21-1 is an annotated pseudogene. The CDR3 is made up of 18 amino acids. The CDR3 bases are TGTGCCAGCAGCAAAGATGGCAGGGGACAAGTGAACACCGGGGAGCTGTTTTTT. Amino acids: CASSKDGRGQVNTGELFF.

V gene TRBV4-1 combines with J gene TRBJ2-7; 11 nucleotides agree with TRBD1. The CDR3 has 15 residues. After removal of 2 bases from V and 7 bases from J, the junction contained 7 bases not matched to a gene. Germline loops: CDR1 MGHRA, CDR2 YSYEKL. In DNA, the CDR3 is TGCGCCAGCAGCCAACTCGGACAGGGGGCAGGGGAGCAGTACTTC. It codes for CASSQLGQGAGEQYF.

This sequence joins TRBV10-3 and TRBJ2-7; 9 nucleotides agree with TRBD2. The CDR3 consists of 15 residues. The germline V gene has CDR1 ENHRY and CDR2 SYGVKD. V shed 0 bases and J 7 bases; nucleotides not matched to a gene: 7. Here the CDR3 DNA reads TGTGCCATCAGTGAGTCCCCGGGACTAGCCTTTGAGCAGTACTTC. Residues: CAISESPGLAFEQYF.

The chain links TRBV7-5 to TRBJ1-5. TRBV7-5 is designated a pseudogene. The CDR3 length is 17 residues. DNA for the CDR3: TGTGCCAGAAGCCCCCCGGGAGTGGTGTTTGGCAATCAGCCCCAGCATTTT. Amino acid sequence: CARSPPGVVFGNQPQHF.

This rearrangement joins TRBV19 to TRBJ1-2; D not resolved. The CDR3 loop spans 11 amino acids. Germline CDR1 is LNHDA and CDR2 is SQIVND (reference sequence). With 7 bases removed from V and 8 bases from J, the gap between germline ends came to 11 bases. CDR3 nucleotides: TGTGCCAGTAACGACGGCAGGGGCTACACCTTC. Protein product: CASNDGRGYTF.

The V gene is TRBV28, the J gene TRBJ1-1; TRBD1 matches at 8 bases. Germline CDR1 and CDR2: MDHEN and SYDVKM. The CDR3 is made up of 13 amino acids. After removal of 9 bases from V and 1 base from J, the junction contained 4 bases not matched to a gene. The chain's CDR3 is CASLTGGNTEAFF. The CDR3 region has the DNA TGTGCCAGTCTAACAGGGGGGAACACTGAAGCTTTCTTT.

This clone occurred many times. This chain uses TRBV19 with TRBJ1-6, with TRBD1 as a possible D gene (5 bases). In germline, CDR1 is LNHDA, CDR2 SQIVND (reference sequence). Trimming shortened V by 11 bases and J by 2 bases, and 19 bases separated the two germline ends. The CDR3 runs to 16 residues. The DNA of the CDR3 is TGTGCCTCTCAAGACCAGGGTCGGACCTATAATTCACCCCTCCACTTT. Protein product: CASQDQGRTYNSPLHF.

This clone was seen just once. The genes are TRBV18 and TRBJ1-4; D call uncertain. There are 15 residues in the CDR3. Trimming cost V 4 bases and J 5 bases, with 14 bases left between them. Germline V gives CDR1 KGHSH, CDR2 LQKENI. The CDR3 is CASSRVGGENEKLFF. CDR3 nucleotides: TGTGCCAGCTCACGGGTAGGAGGCGAAAATGAAAAACTGTTTTTT.

A note on this clone: Sequence at one end of the junction differs from germline and may be a read error. The chain couples TRBV3-1 (or the pseudogene TRBV3-2) to TRBJ2-1; 8 bases line up with TRBD2. The CDR3 loop spans 13 amino acids. Germline loops: CDR1 LGHDT, CDR2 YNNKEL (reference sequence). CDR3 DNA: TGTGCCAGCAGCCAGCGTCTCAGCGGGAGTTTGATCTTC. The encoded protein is CASSQRLSGSLIF.

The chain has TRBV24-1 and TRBJ1-1; D not resolved. The CDR3 has 13 amino acids. With 4 bases removed from V and 8 bases from J, the gap between germline ends came to 13 bases. Germline values: CDR1 KGHDR, CDR2 SFDVKD. CDR3 protein: CATSDPTGEEAFF. CDR3 nucleotide sequence: TGTGCCACCAGTGACCCCACTGGGGAGGAAGCTTTCTTT.

CDR3 sequence: CASSPSSGRPSYEQYF. The CDR3 region has the DNA TGTGCCAGCAGTCCCTCTAGCGGGAGGCCCTCCTACGAGCAGTACTTC. V usage is TRBV27 and J usage is TRBJ2-7; 11 positions agree with TRBD2. The CDR3 has 16 residues. CDR1 and CDR2 (germline): MNHEY, SMNVEV (reference sequence). With 5 bases clipped from V and 0 bases from J, the junction kept 6 bases outside the gene matches.

The V call is TRBV27, the J call TRBJ2-1; 14 positions match TRBD2. The CDR3 contains 16 residues. CDR1 is MNHEY, CDR2 SMNVEV, per germline (reference sequence). The trim removed 7 bases at V and 9 bases at J, leaving 11 bases unmatched. CDR3 nucleotides: TGTGCCAGCACCCTATGGGGACTAGCGGGAGTAGGTGAGCAGTTCTTC. This codes for CASTLWGLAGVGEQFF.

V is TRBV19 and J is TRBJ2-7; tentatively, D is TRBD2 (7 bases). Trimming took 1 base from V and 3 from J, leaving 13 bases between them. This CDR3 is built from 15 residues. Germline V lookup: CDR1 LNHDA, CDR2 SQIVND (reference sequence). CDR3 protein: CASSIADRTSYEQYF. The CDR3 DNA reads TGTGCCAGTAGTATAGCCGACAGGACTAGCTACGAGCAGTACTTC.